These 19 T cell receptor beta chains share one sample of origin, sequenced in a study of T cell clones after liver transplantation. Method: immunoSEQ multiplex PCR; TCRdb's copy keeps in-frame clones and lacks some. The sample records 65,000 to 80,000 clones, under 90% being singletons. This specimen consisted of CD4+ T cells from blood, obtained before liver transplant. The receptors derive from a human donor who received a liver transplant.

The V gene is TRBV5-6, the J gene TRBJ2-5; 8 bases map to TRBD1. Germline values: CDR1 SGHDT, CDR2 YYEEEE. The CDR3 sequence is 14 residues long. Trimming cost V 4 bases and J 1 base; bases outside gene matches: 3. This CDR3 reads CASSMTGVQETQYF. CDR3 sequence (DNA): TGTGCCAGCAGCATGACAGGGGTCCAAGAGACCCAGTACTTC.

This clone was seen a few times. The gene calls are TRBV27 and TRBJ1-5, with no clear D. This CDR3 has 14 amino acids. The V gene lost 2 bases and the J gene lost 3 bases, with 8 bases spanning the gap. The germline V gene encodes CDR1 MNHEY and CDR2 SMNVEV (reference sequence). CDR3 sequence: CASSLRENNQPQHF. The CDR3 nucleotides read TGTGCCAGCAGTTTAAGAGAGAACAATCAGCCCCAGCATTTT.

J is TRBJ2-7 and V is TRBV2, with 7 bases lining up with TRBD2. Losses at the gene ends were 9 bases for V and 3 bases for J; bases not matched to a gene: 11. This CDR3 has 14 amino acids. CDR1 SNHLY and CDR2 FYNNEI come from the germline V gene. CDR3 sequence reads: CASGRTRGDYEQYF. The CDR3, as DNA: TGTGCCAGTGGGAGGACTAGGGGCGACTACGAGCAGTACTTC.

To note about this clone: Additional DNA sequences in this sample encode the identical CDR3. The rearrangement uses TRBV5-1 and TRBJ2-3; D may be TRBD2 (6 bases). Deletions cut 2 bases from V and 6 bases from J, with 10 bases between. CDR3 length: 13 amino acids. The germline gives CDR1 SGHRS, CDR2 YFSETQ. CDR3 region: CASSFWGRDTQYF. The CDR3 DNA reads as TGCGCCAGCAGCTTTTGGGGGAGGGATACGCAGTATTTT.

The chain carries TRBV11-2 and TRBJ2-7; possible D gene TRBD2, 5 bases. The V gene lost 1 base and the J gene lost 2 bases, with 12 bases spanning the gap. The germline V gene has CDR1 SGHAT and CDR2 FQNNGV. CDR3 length: 15 residues. CDR3 loop: CASSLAAGGTYEQYF. The CDR3 coding sequence is TGTGCCAGCAGCTTAGCAGCAGGAGGCACCTACGAGCAGTACTTC. The complete variable domain, with remaining parts taken from reference TRBV11-2 and TRBJ2-7, reads EAGVAQSPRYKIIEKRQSVAFWCNPISGHATLYWYQQILGQGPKLLIQFQNNGVVDDSQLPKDRFSAERLKGVDSTLKIQPAKLEDSAVYLCASSLAAGGTYEQYFGPGTRLTVT.

This clone occurred once. CDR3 DNA: TGTGCCAGCAGTTATGGGTCTTTAGCCAGCACAGATACGCAGTATTTT. This gives the protein CASSYGSLASTDTQYF. The chain is built from TRBV6-9 and TRBJ2-3; D gene unclear. Trimming pared 2 bases from V and 0 bases from J, leaving 12 bases between. Per germline, CDR1 MNHGY and CDR2 SVAAGI. The CDR3 has 16 residues.

The gene calls are TRBV19 and TRBJ1-1; a possible D gene is TRBD1 (6 bases). Trimming pared 7 bases from V and 4 bases from J, leaving 19 bases between. The CDR3 runs 15 residues. Germline CDR1 reads LNHDA; CDR2 reads SQIVND (reference sequence). The CDR3 loop reads CASTPRGVLVTEAFF. CDR3 nucleotide sequence: TGTGCCAGTACCCCTAGGGGGGTCCTGGTCACTGAAGCTTTCTTT.

The chain has TRBV5-1 and TRBJ2-3; D is unclear. Looked up from germline, CDR1 is SGHRS and CDR2 is YFSETQ. There are 13 residues in the CDR3. V was trimmed by 4 bases and J by 6 bases, leaving 12 bases between them. The CDR3 region is CASSALPGDTQYF. The CDR3 DNA reads as TGCGCCAGCAGCGCCCTCCCCGGGGATACGCAGTATTTT.

The sample holds a few counts of this clone. The chain employs TRBV9 and TRBJ2-5; 12 nucleotides align to TRBD2. Losses at the gene ends were 4 bases for V and 5 bases for J; bases not matched to a gene: 3. Germline assignment: CDR1 SGDLS and CDR2 YYNGEE. The CDR3 sequence is 14 residues long. This chain's CDR3 is CASSPSGRAETQYF. The CDR3 bases are TGTGCCAGCAGCCCTAGCGGGAGGGCCGAGACCCAGTACTTC.

V and J are TRBV6-5 and TRBJ2-7; 11 bases are shared with TRBD1. The V segment lost 2 bases and the J segment 4 bases; nucleotides outside the gene matches: 4. The CDR3 is 15 amino acids. In germline, CDR1 is MNHEY, CDR2 SVGAGI. The CDR3 here is CASSYQGTGGYEQYF. The CDR3 DNA is TGTGCCAGCAGTTACCAAGGGACAGGGGGATACGAGCAGTACTTC.

V is TRBV5-1 and J is TRBJ2-3; maybe TRBD2 (5 bases). The V and J ends lost 1 base and 2 bases respectively, with 8 bases between them. Germline V CDR1 and CDR2: SGHRS, YFSETQ. CDR3 size: 14 residues. CDR3 region: CASSLRENTDTQYF. The CDR3, as DNA: TGCGCCAGCAGCTTGAGGGAGAACACAGATACGCAGTATTTT.

The chain couples TRBV28 to TRBJ1-5; the D gene is possibly TRBD1 (6 bases). The CDR3 is made up of 14 amino acids. Per germline, CDR1 MDHEN and CDR2 SYDVKM. With 2 bases removed from V and 7 bases from J, the gap between germline ends came to 12 bases. In nucleotides, the CDR3 is TGTGCCAGCAGTTTAGGGGGGCTCTGGCAGCCCCAGCATTTT. Translated: CASSLGGLWQPQHF. Full variable domain (missing parts from reference TRBV28 and TRBJ1-5): DVKVTQSSRYLVKRTGEKVFLECVQDMDHENMFWYRQDPGLGLRLIYFSYDVKMKEKGDIPEGYSVSREKKERFSLILESASTNQTSMYLCASSLGGLWQPQHFGDGTRLSIL.

CDR3 sequence: CASSLGLASYEQYF. As DNA, the CDR3 is TGTGCCAGCAGCTTAGGGCTAGCGTCCTACGAGCAGTACTTC. The V and J genes are TRBV11-2 and TRBJ2-7; weak D call: TRBD2 (6 bases). There are 14 residues in the CDR3. The V end was cut by 1 base, the J end by 1 base, with 8 bases between. Looked up from germline, CDR1 is SGHAT and CDR2 is FQNNGV. The full variable domain, completed using reference TRBV11-2 and TRBJ2-7, is EAGVAQSPRYKIIEKRQSVAFWCNPISGHATLYWYQQILGQGPKLLIQFQNNGVVDDSQLPKDRFSAERLKGVDSTLKIQPAKLEDSAVYLCASSLGLASYEQYFGPGTRLTVT.

V and J are TRBV2 and TRBJ2-7, with D unclear. The ends were cut back, 2 bases at V and 1 base at J, with 6 bases in the middle. Per germline, CDR1 SNHLY and CDR2 FYNNEI. CDR3 size: 13 residues. The CDR3 bases are TGTGCCAGCAGTGAAACCGGGTCCTACGAGCAGTACTTC. Translated, it gives CASSETGSYEQYF. Variable domain in full (rest from reference TRBV2 and TRBJ2-7): EPEVTQTPSHQVTQMGQEVILRCVPISNHLYFYWYRQILGQKVEFLVSFYNNEISEKSEIFDDQFSVERPDGSNFTLKIRSTKLEDSAMYFCASSETGSYEQYFGPGTRLTVT.

The V gene is TRBV9, the J gene TRBJ2-7, with 11 bases that match TRBD2. V shed 7 bases, J shed 7 bases, and the junction held 13 bases outside the gene matches. Looked up from germline, CDR1 is SGDLS and CDR2 is YYNGEE. The CDR3 is 15 amino acids. CDR3 in amino acids: CASPPGLAGELEQYF. CDR3 bases: TGTGCCAGCCCCCCAGGACTAGCGGGCGAGCTGGAGCAGTACTTC. Filled out from reference TRBV9 and TRBJ2-7, the complete variable domain reads DSGVTQTPKHLITATGQRVTLRCSPRSGDLSVYWYQQSLDQGLQFLIQYYNGEERAKGNILERFSAQQFPDLHSELNLSSLELGDSALYFCASPPGLAGELEQYFGPGTRLTVT.

V usage is TRBV5-4 and J usage is TRBJ2-7; 9 bases are shared with TRBD1. The germline gives CDR1 SGHNT, CDR2 YYREEE (reference sequence). V dropped 4 bases and J dropped 5; count of bases not matched to a gene: 7. The CDR3 spans 14 residues. The CDR3 here is CASSAGDRAHEQYF. The CDR3 nucleotides read TGTGCCAGCAGCGCAGGGGACAGGGCCCACGAGCAGTACTTC.

This chain links TRBV5-1 with TRBJ2-5; 10 positions match TRBD1. V shed 1 base, J shed 3 bases, and the junction held 3 bases outside the gene matches. The CDR3 runs 15 residues. CDR1 and CDR2 (germline): SGHRS, YFSETQ. CDR3 residues: CASSLPGTGEETQYF. In DNA, the CDR3 is TGCGCCAGCAGCTTGCCCGGGACAGGGGAAGAGACCCAGTACTTC.

CDR3 residues: CASSLNRDTGELFF. CDR3 nucleotides: TGTGCCAGCAGCTTAAATAGGGACACCGGGGAGCTGTTTTTT. The chain is built from TRBV5-8 and TRBJ2-2; D not certain. CDR1 and CDR2 from the germline V gene are SGHTS and YDEGEE. The CDR3 has 14 amino acids. With 2 bases removed from V and 3 bases from J, the gap between germline ends came to 8 bases.

The V call is TRBV5-4, the J call TRBJ1-3; D is uncertain. Trimming took off 4 bases at V and 0 bases at J, with 11 bases between the two ends. CDR1 SGHNT and CDR2 YYREEE come from the germline V gene (reference sequence). The CDR3 sequence is 15 residues long. CDR3 sequence reads: CASSEWTVSGNTIYF. The CDR3 DNA sequence: TGTGCCAGCAGCGAATGGACGGTCTCTGGAAACACCATATATTTT.